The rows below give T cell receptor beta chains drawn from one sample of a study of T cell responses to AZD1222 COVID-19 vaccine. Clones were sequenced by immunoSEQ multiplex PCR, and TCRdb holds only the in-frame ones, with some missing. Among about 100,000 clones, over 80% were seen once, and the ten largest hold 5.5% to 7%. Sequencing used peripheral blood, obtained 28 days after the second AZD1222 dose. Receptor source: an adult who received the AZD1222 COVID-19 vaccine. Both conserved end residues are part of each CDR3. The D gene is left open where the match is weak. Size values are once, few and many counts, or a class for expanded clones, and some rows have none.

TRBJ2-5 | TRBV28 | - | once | TGTGCCAGCAGTTTAGGTCTCTCGGACCAAGAGACCCAGTACTTC | CASSLGLSDQETQYF
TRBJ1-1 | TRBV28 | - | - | TGTGCCAGCAGCCCTAGAGGGGTTACAGGCCTCACTGAAGCTTTCTTT | CASSPRGVTGLTEAFF
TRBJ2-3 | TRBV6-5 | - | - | TGTGCCAGCAGTTACCCGGGGAGGCTAGATACGCAGTATTTT | CASSYPGRLDTQYF
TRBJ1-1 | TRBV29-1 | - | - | TGCAGCGCCTTGAGGGGGGGGGCTACAGACACTGAAGCTTTCTTT | CSALRGGATDTEAFF
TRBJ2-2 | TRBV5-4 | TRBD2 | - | TGTGCCAGCAGCACCGCTAGCGGGACCTACACCGGGGAGCTGTTTTTT | CASSTASGTYTGELFF
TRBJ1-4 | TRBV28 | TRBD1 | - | TGTGCCAGCAGTCCGGGACAGGGGACTGAAAAACTGTTTTTT | CASSPGQGTEKLFF
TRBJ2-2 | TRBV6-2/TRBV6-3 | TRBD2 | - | TGTGCCAGCAGTTACTCGCACGGGAGGGGCGGGGAGCTGTTTTTT | CASSYSHGRGGELFF
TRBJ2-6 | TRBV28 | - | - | TGTGCCAGCAGTTCTGGGAACTCTGGGGCCAACGTCCTGACTTTC | CASSSGNSGANVLTF
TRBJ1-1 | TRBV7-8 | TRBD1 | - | TGTGCCAGCAGTTTGGACAGGGATACTGAAGCTTTCTTT | CASSLDRDTEAFF
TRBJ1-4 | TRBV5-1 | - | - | TGCGCCAGCAGCTTCGGGGGATCAACTAATGAAAAACTGTTTTTT | CASSFGGSTNEKLFF
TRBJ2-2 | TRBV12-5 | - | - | TGTGCTAGTGGTTCCTCACGCGCCCAAGGCGGGGAGCTGTTTTTT | CASGSSRAQGGELFF
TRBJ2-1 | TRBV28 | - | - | TGTGCCAGCAGTTTCCGGGGGTCGGGGAATGAGCAGTTCTTC | CASSFRGSGNEQFF
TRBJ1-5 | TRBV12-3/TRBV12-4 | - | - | TGTGCCAGCAGGGGCGGGGGCCAGCCCCAGCATTTT | CASRGGGQPQHF
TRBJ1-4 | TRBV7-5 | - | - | TGTGTCAGAAGCCCAGGGAAACTGTTTTTT | CVRSPGKLFF
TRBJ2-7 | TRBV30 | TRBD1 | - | TGTGCCTGCATACAGGGGCCGTACTCCTACGAGCAGTACTTC | CACIQGPYSYEQYF
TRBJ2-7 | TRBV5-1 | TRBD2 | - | TGCGCCAGCAGCTTTTCTAGCGGGGCCACCTACGAGCAGTACTTC | CASSFSSGATYEQYF
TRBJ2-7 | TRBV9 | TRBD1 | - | TGTGCCAGCAGCACGGGACAGGGGGATGTCTTCGGCTACGAGCAGTACTTC | CASSTGQGDVFGYEQYF
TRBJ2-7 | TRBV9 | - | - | TGTGCCAGCAGCAAAGGAGGGCACGAGCAGTACTTC | CASSKGGHEQYF
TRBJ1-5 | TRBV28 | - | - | TGTGCCAGCAGCACCTTCAAGGGGTTCAATCAGCCCCAGCATTTT | CASSTFKGFNQPQHF
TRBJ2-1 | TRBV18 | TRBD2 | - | TGTGCCAGCTCACCACAGGGACTAGGCTACAATGAGCAGTTCTTC | CASSPQGLGYNEQFF
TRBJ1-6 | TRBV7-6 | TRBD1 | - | TGTGCCAGCAGCCCAGGGGGGCAGGCGTCACCCCTCCACTTT | CASSPGGQASPLHF
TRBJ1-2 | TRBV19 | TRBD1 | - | TGTGCCACCACAGGGGGCCGTGGCTACACCTTC | CATTGGRGYTF
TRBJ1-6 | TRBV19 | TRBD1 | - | TGTGCCAGTAGTCCACAGGGGATATCTCTCCACTTT | CASSPQGISLHF
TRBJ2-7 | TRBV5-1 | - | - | TGCGCCAGCAGCTTATCGGGCGGAGCCTACGAGCAGTACTTC | CASSLSGGAYEQYF
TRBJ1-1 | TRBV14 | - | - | TGTGCCAGCAGCCAAAATTATGGGAACACTGAAGCTTTCTTT | CASSQNYGNTEAFF
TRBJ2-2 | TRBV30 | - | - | TGTGCCCGCGGGCCTCGCACTAACACCGGGGAGCTGTTTTTT | CARGPRTNTGELFF
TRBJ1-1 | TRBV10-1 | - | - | TGCGCCAGCAGCGAAAGACAGTTACACACTGAAGCTTTCTTT | CASSERQLHTEAFF
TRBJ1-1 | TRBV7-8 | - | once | TGTGCCAGCAGCCAATATCAGGGTCCTTTAAACACTGAAGCTTTCTTT | CASSQYQGPLNTEAFF
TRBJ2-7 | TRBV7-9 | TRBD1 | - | TGTGCCAGCAGCTCCCCCCAGGGACAGCCCTACGAGCAGTACTTC | CASSSPQGQPYEQYF
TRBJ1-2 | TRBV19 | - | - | TGTGCCAGTAGTATGGGAACAGGAGGGTATGGCTACACCTTC | CASSMGTGGYGYTF
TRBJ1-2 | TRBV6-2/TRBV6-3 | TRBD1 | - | TGTGCCAGCAGTTCCGGGACAGGGGGCTCTGGCTACACCTTC | CASSSGTGGSGYTF
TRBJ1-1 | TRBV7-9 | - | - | TGTGCCAGCAGCGTCGCGGGGGCGAGCACTGAAGCTTTCTTT | CASSVAGASTEAFF
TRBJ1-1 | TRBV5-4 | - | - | TGTGCCAGCAGCTCAAACACTGAAGCTTTCTTT | CASSSNTEAFF